Listed below are T cell receptor beta chains from one sample, sequenced in a study of response to subunit inactivated influenza vaccine. TCRdb redid the calling of the RT-PCR reads with MiXCR, one entry per CDR3 protein. In the table there are 700,000 to 800,000 distinct CDR3 sequences, 18% of which are singletons. The specimen comprised PBMCs from blood, sampled more than 4 days after vaccination. These receptors came from a man aged 45-65 years who received an inactivated influenza vaccine. Both conserved end residues are part of each CDR3. Each record gives: J gene, V gene, D gene, clone size, CDR3 protein, CDR3 DNA. The D gene is left open where the match is weak. The size field is filled for only some rows; it gives once, few, many or a size class.

TRBJ2-5 TRBV9 - - CASSPGVSNRQETQYF TGTGCCAGCAGCCCGGGGGTGTCGAACCGCCAAGAGACCCAGTACTTC
TRBJ2-1 TRBV24-1 - - CATSDVGHPKNNEQFF TGTGCCACCAGTGATGTAGGACACCCCAAAAACAATGAGCAGTTCTTC
TRBJ2-7 TRBV20-1 TRBD2 - CSAVPLAGAPLEQYF TGCAGTGCTGTACCACTAGCGGGAGCACCCCTCGAGCAGTACTTC
TRBJ2-5 TRBV4-2 - few CASSQAVLAETQYF TGTGCCAGCAGCCAAGCAGTGCTAGCTGAGACCCAGTACTTC
TRBJ2-7 TRBV7-2 TRBD1 few CATGRDRGFEQYF TGTGCCACGGGTCGGGACAGGGGTTTCGAGCAGTACTTC
TRBJ2-5 TRBV6-6 - - CASAGSKTQYF TGTGCCAGCGCGGGCTCGAAGACCCAGTACTTC
TRBJ1-5 TRBV6-1 - - CASSVRPNQPQHF TGTGCCAGCAGTGTCCGCCCGAATCAGCCCCAGCATTTT
TRBJ2-5 TRBV29-1 - few CSTRTRGGSETQYF TGCAGCACCCGGACCAGGGGGGGGTCAGAGACCCAGTACTTC
TRBJ2-1 TRBV2 TRBD2 - CASRPTSVTHYNEQFF TGTGCCAGCAGGCCGACTAGCGTAACGCACTACAATGAGCAGTTCTTC
TRBJ1-6 TRBV5-4 - - CASSRTRGYDSPLHF TGTGCCAGCAGCCGGACACGGGGCTATGATTCACCCCTCCACTTT
TRBJ2-3 TRBV3-1 - - CASSPPRGTQYF TGTGCCAGCAGCCCACCGCGCGGTACGCAGTATTTT
TRBJ1-2 TRBV7-2 TRBD1 once CASSLESGGLGYGYTF TGTGCCAGCAGCTTAGAGTCAGGGGGTTTGGGCTATGGCTACACCTTC
TRBJ2-5 TRBV3-1 TRBD2 - CASSPRSIAGIGETQYF TGTGCCAGCAGCCCCCGAAGTATAGCGGGGATCGGGGAGACCCAGTACTTC
TRBJ2-3 TRBV12-3/TRBV12-4 TRBD2 - CASSFSGAFAQYF TGTGCCAGCAGTTTCAGCGGGGCCTTTGCGCAGTATTTT
TRBJ2-7 TRBV15 - - CATSTRAGSLYEQYF TGTGCCACCAGTACGCGGGCCGGATCCCTATACGAGCAGTACTTC
TRBJ2-5 TRBV7-2 TRBD2 few CASSLAVSGGAKRETQYF TGTGCCAGCAGCTTAGCGGTTAGCGGGGGGGCAAAGAGAGAGACCCAGTACTTC
TRBJ2-5 TRBV21-1 - - CASSLRVPRAETQYF TGTGCCAGCAGCCTTCGGGTTCCCCGGGCAGAGACCCAGTACTTC
TRBJ2-2 TRBV12-3/TRBV12-4 - - CASNVGADTGELFF TGTGCCAGCAACGTTGGGGCCGACACCGGGGAGCTGTTTTTT
TRBJ2-1 TRBV29-1 TRBD2 - CSVDPGLAGVGEQFF TGCAGCGTTGATCCGGGACTAGCGGGAGTTGGTGAGCAGTTCTTC
TRBJ2-7 TRBV7-7 TRBD1 few CASSPAGTGSYEQYF TGTGCTAGCAGCCCCGCCGGGACAGGGTCCTACGAGCAGTACTTC
TRBJ1-3 TRBV12-3/TRBV12-4 - few CASSLANPSTIYF TGTGCCAGCAGTTTAGCGAACCCGAGCACCATATATTTT
TRBJ2-1 TRBV7-9 - - CASSPRPGWGNSNEQFF TGTGCCAGCAGCCCAAGGCCTGGATGGGGTAACTCCAATGAGCAGTTCTTC
TRBJ2-1 TRBV6-5 - - CASSYDYLSTNEQFF TGTGCCAGCAGTTATGACTACCTTTCTACCAATGAGCAGTTCTTC
TRBJ1-5 TRBV19 - - CASSPSGTFSNQPQHF TGTGCCAGTAGTCCCTCCGGGACATTTAGCAATCAGCCCCAGCATTTT
TRBJ2-1 TRBV10-3 - few CAAGPSYNEQFF TGTGCCGCCGGACCGTCCTACAATGAGCAGTTCTTC
TRBJ2-5 TRBV29-1 - many CSIRQSPETQYF TGCAGCATTAGACAGAGCCCAGAGACCCAGTACTTC
TRBJ2-5 TRBV6-1 - many CASTPGGGETQYF TGTGCCAGCACCCCTGGGGGAGGAGAGACCCAGTACTTC
TRBJ2-3 TRBV12-3/TRBV12-4 - many CASSLLTTDTQYF TGTGCCAGCAGCCTACTGACCACAGATACGCAGTATTTT
TRBJ2-1 TRBV5-1 - few CASSEVTGNNEQFF TGCGCCAGCAGCGAAGTTACAGGGAACAATGAGCAGTTCTTC
TRBJ1-3 TRBV4-3 TRBD1 - CASSLQTGGSGNTIYF TGCGCCAGCAGCCTGCAGACAGGGGGCTCTGGAAACACCATATATTTT
TRBJ2-5 TRBV20-1 TRBD2 - CSAGLAGNQETQYF TGCAGTGCGGGACTAGCGGGGAACCAAGAGACCCAGTACTTC
TRBJ2-3 TRBV11-2 - - CASSLVGIDTQYF TGTGCCAGCAGCTTAGTGGGGATAGATACGCAGTATTTT
TRBJ1-4 TRBV5-1 - - CASSLGPGGLGDEKLFF TGCGCCAGCAGCTTGGGGCCCGGAGGGCTTGGAGATGAAAAACTGTTTTTT
TRBJ2-5 TRBV5-1 - - CASSELQETQYF TGCGCCAGCAGCGAGCTACAAGAGACCCAGTACTTC
TRBJ1-2 TRBV12-3/TRBV12-4 TRBD1 many CASSTTGGLGYTF TGTGCCAGCAGCACAACAGGGGGCTTGGGCTACACCTTC
TRBJ2-3 TRBV20-1 TRBD2 - CSAPRASGSTDTQYF TGCAGTGCCCCCAGGGCTAGCGGTAGCACAGATACGCAGTATTTT
TRBJ2-3 TRBV12-3/TRBV12-4 TRBD1 - CASKTGGLTDTQYF TGTGCCAGTAAAACAGGGGGTCTCACAGATACGCAGTATTTT
TRBJ1-4 TRBV4-2 TRBD1 few CASSQALGQGYEKLFF TGTGCCAGCAGCCAGGCATTAGGACAGGGATATGAAAAACTGTTTTTT
TRBJ2-3 TRBV7-2 - - CASNYRGGGTDTQYF TGTGCCAGCAACTACAGGGGGGGAGGTACAGATACGCAGTATTTT
TRBJ1-3 TRBV12-3/TRBV12-4 - - CASILTSSGNTIYF TGTGCCAGCATCTTGACCAGCTCTGGAAACACCATATATTTT
TRBJ2-7 TRBV7-9 - few CASSSSPGFYEQYF TGTGCCAGCAGCTCGAGTCCCGGTTTTTACGAGCAGTACTTC
TRBJ2-2 TRBV11-1 - few CASSLARGAGELFF TGTGCCAGCAGCTTGGCTAGGGGTGCCGGGGAGCTGTTTTTT
TRBJ2-1 TRBV5-4 TRBD1 few CASSWPGTGGVEQFF TGTGCCAGCAGCTGGCCTGGGACAGGGGGCGTTGAGCAGTTCTTC
TRBJ1-1 TRBV6-1 - - CASSLTLGTEAFF TGTGCCAGCAGTCTTACCCTGGGGACTGAAGCTTTCTTT